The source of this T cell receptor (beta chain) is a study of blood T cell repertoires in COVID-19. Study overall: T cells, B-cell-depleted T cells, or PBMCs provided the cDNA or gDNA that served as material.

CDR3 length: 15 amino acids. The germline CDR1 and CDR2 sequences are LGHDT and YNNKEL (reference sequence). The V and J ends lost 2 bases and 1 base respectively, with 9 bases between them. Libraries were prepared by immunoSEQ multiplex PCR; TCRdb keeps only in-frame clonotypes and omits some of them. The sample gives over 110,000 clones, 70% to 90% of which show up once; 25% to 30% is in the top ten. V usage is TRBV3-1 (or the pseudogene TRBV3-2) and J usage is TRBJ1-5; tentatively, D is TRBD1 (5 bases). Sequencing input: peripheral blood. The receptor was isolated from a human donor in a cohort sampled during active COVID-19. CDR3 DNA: TGTGCCAGCAGCCAATACTCAGGGAGCAATCAGCCCCAGCATTTT. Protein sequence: CASSQYSGSNQPQHF.